The 23 T cell receptor beta chains below all came from one sample that was sequenced in a study of T cell clonality in common variable immunodeficiency. This table comes from immunoSEQ multiplex PCR, and its TCRdb copy is limited to in-frame clones, with some not included. The specimen has about 40,000 clones, none found just once. Material for sequencing was peripheral blood mononuclear cells. These receptors all stem from a person between 18 and 75 years old in good health.

This clone has ten or more counts. The observed sequence ends 3 residues before the CDR3 terminus, with the missing tail filled in from the germline J gene. This chain uses TRBV11-2 with TRBJ1-2, with TRBD1 matching over 8 bases. Germline V CDR1 and CDR2: SGHAT, FQNNGV. Trimming removed 7 bases from V and 4 bases from J; junction bases left unmatched: 11. The CDR3 spans 15 residues. The CDR3: CASTPQDRVAYGYTF. Incomplete CDR3 DNA: TGTGCCAGCACCCCACAGGACAGGGTGGCCTATGGC.

This clone appeared many times. The read finishes 3 residues shy of the CDR3 end, and the germline J gene is used to complete it. This sequence joins TRBV10-3 and TRBJ2-7; TRBD1 agrees at 9 bases. V lost 1 base to trimming and J lost 2 bases; unmatched junction nucleotides: 6. The CDR3 sequence is 16 residues long. In germline, CDR1 is ENHRY, CDR2 SYGVKD. The CDR3 reads CAISEFRDREAYEQYF. The CDR3 DNA, read in part, is TGTGCCATCAGTGAGTTCCGGGACAGGGAGGCCTACGAG.

Ten or more counts support this clone. The read terminates 3 residues ahead of where the CDR3 ends, so the germline J gene completes it. The gene calls are TRBV29-1 and TRBJ2-2; the match to TRBD2 covers 11 bases. Germline trimming cut 7 bases from V and 3 bases from J; bases unmatched to any gene: 7. Germline-derived CDR1 and CDR2 are SQVTM and ANQGSEA. The CDR3 covers 15 residues. CDR3 residues: CSAKLAGVDTGELFF. The DNA read from the CDR3 is TGCAGCGCCAAACTAGCGGGGGTAGACACCGGGGAG.

This clone has a count of ten or more. The read finishes 3 residues shy of the CDR3 end, and the germline J gene is used to complete it. The chain is built from TRBV5-4 and TRBJ2-7, with D tentatively TRBD1 (7 bases). V was trimmed by 4 bases and J by 3 bases, leaving 17 bases between them. This CDR3 has 15 amino acids. Germline V gene sequence: CDR1 SGHNT, CDR2 YYREEE (reference sequence). The CDR3 bases that were read are TGTGCCAGCAGCAGCGCAGGGGGGAGCCTCTACGAG. Its translation: CASSSAGGSLYE. The CDR3 as a whole reads CASSSAGGSLYEQYF.

This clone was counted many times. The CDR3 goes on 3 residues after the read ends, and that part is filled in from the germline J gene. The chain has TRBV5-6 and TRBJ1-1, with a tentative D call TRBD1 (6 bases). Trimming took 4 bases from V and 3 from J, leaving 16 bases between them. In germline, CDR1 is SGHDT, CDR2 YYEEEE. This CDR3 spans 15 amino acids. The covered CDR3 bases are TGTGCCAGCAGCCATGACAGGCCCCGGGACACTGAA. Translation: CASSHDRPRDTE. The full-length CDR3 reads as CASSHDRPRDTEAFF.

A remark on this clone: The read ends 3 residues early relative to the CDR3; the germline J gene fills the gap. V is TRBV7-6 and J is TRBJ2-1; no reliable D call. CDR3 length equals 15 residues. Germline CDR1 and CDR2: SGHVS and FNYEAQ. Trimming removed 5 bases at V and 4 bases at J, with 15 bases between. CDR3 bases read: TGTGCCAGCAGCCAAGCCCCTTACCGATACAATGAG. Translating it yields CASSQAPYRYNE. The CDR3, in full, reads CASSQAPYRYNEQFF. The whole variable domain, filled in from reference TRBV7-6 and TRBJ2-1, reads GAGVSQSPRYKVTKRGQDVALRCDPISGHVSLYWYRQALGQGPEFLTYFNYEAQQDKSGLPNDRFSAERPEGSISTLTIQRTEQRDSAMYRCASSQAPYRYNEQFFGPGTRLTVL.

This clone showed up just a few times. The read ends 3 residues before the CDR3 terminus; that terminus is restored from the germline J gene. The sample carries other DNA sequences with the same CDR3. The chain is built from TRBV5-1 and TRBJ2-1; D might be TRBD1 (6 bases). Trimming stripped 2 bases from V and 3 bases from J, with 9 bases between. Germline V gene sequence: CDR1 SGHRS, CDR2 YFSETQ. The CDR3 runs 14 residues. The CDR3 sequence: CASSFGDNYNEQFF. CDR3 bases read: TGCGCCAGCAGCTTCGGGGACAACTACAATGAG. The full variable domain, with the rest looked up from reference TRBV5-1 and TRBJ2-1, is KAGVTQTPRYLIKTRGQQVTLSCSPISGHRSVSWYQQTPGQGLQFLFEYFSETQRNKGNFPGRFSGRQFSNSRSEMNVSTLELGDSALYLCASSFGDNYNEQFFGPGTRLTVL.

This clone came up many times. Sequencing ends 3 residues short of the CDR3 end; the germline J gene provides the rest. The chain is built from TRBV7-9 and TRBJ1-1, with TRBD1 matching 7 bases. J lost 5 bases, V lost 0 bases, and 6 bases had no gene match. Germline values: CDR1 SEHNR, CDR2 FQNEAQ (reference sequence). CDR3 length equals 15 residues. The CDR3 bases that were read are TGTGCCAGCAGCTTAGCGCTATCAGGGGGAACTGAA. This codes for CASSLALSGGTE. The whole CDR3 sequence is CASSLALSGGTEAFF.

This clone was detected many times. The CDR3 is cut off 3 residues early in the read; its end comes from the germline J gene. The chain uses TRBV19 and TRBJ1-2; D is possibly TRBD1 (5 bases). Germline lookup yields CDR1 LNHDA and CDR2 SQIVND (reference sequence). The CDR3 is 16 residues long. With 0 bases removed from V and 4 bases from J, the gap between germline ends came to 15 bases. The CDR3 sequence: CASSIDSGNLFYGYTF. The covered CDR3 bases are TGTGCCAGTAGTATAGATTCAGGGAACCTATTCTATGGC.

This clone has at least ten counts. The read halts 3 residues ahead of the CDR3 end, with the missing end drawn from the germline J gene. J is TRBJ2-7 and V is TRBV20-1; D is possibly TRBD1 (5 bases). This CDR3 spans 14 amino acids. Germline V gives CDR1 DFQATT, CDR2 SNEGSKA (reference sequence). V was clipped by 8 bases and J by 0 bases, with 17 bases between them. The CDR3 loop reads CSPLGLVPSYEQYF. CDR3 DNA, as far as it was read: TGCAGTCCCCTGGGGCTAGTCCCCTCCTACGAG.

This clone occurred many times. The missing CDR3 end, 3 residues past where the read stops, is filled in from the germline J gene. This chain links TRBV7-2 with TRBJ2-3, with D unclear. Trimming took off 5 bases at V and 3 bases at J, with 6 bases between the two ends. The CDR3 runs to 12 residues. In germline, CDR1 is SGHTA, CDR2 FQGNSA. CDR3 region: CASSPTTDTQYF. The CDR3 bases that were read are TGTGCCAGCAGCCCGACTACAGATACG.

Of note for this clone: One base away lies a much larger clone, so this may be a sequencing read error. Read coverage stops 3 residues before the CDR3 terminus; the germline J gene supplies the remainder. Other nucleotide sequences in the sample specify the same CDR3. The rearrangement uses TRBV19 and TRBJ1-3; TRBD1 matches at 10 bases. The germline V gene encodes CDR1 LNHDA and CDR2 SQIVND (reference sequence). The CDR3 is 16 residues long. Partial CDR3 DNA: TGTGCCAGTAGTATGGGACAGGGGAGAACTGGAAACACA. Its translation: CASSMGQGRTGNT. The CDR3, in full, reads CASSMGQGRTGNTIYF.

Note on this clone: The CDR3 goes on 3 residues after the read ends, and that part is filled in from the germline J gene. The same CDR3 arises from other DNA sequences in this sample as well. V gene TRBV19 combines with J gene TRBJ1-3; D is possibly TRBD1 (5 bases). Trimming removed 4 bases from V and 2 bases from J, with 15 bases in between. Germline CDR1 reads LNHDA; CDR2 reads SQIVND (reference sequence). The CDR3 contains 16 residues. The CDR3 is CASSNQQVTTGNTIYF. The sequenced CDR3 bases are TGTGCCAGTAGTAACCAACAGGTTACTACTGGAAACACC.

A few counts support this clone. The missing CDR3 end, 3 residues past where the read stops, is filled in from the germline J gene. The chain recombines TRBV7-2 with TRBJ1-5; D remains ambiguous. CDR3 length: 18 amino acids. In germline, CDR1 is SGHTA, CDR2 FQGNSA. Trimming took 0 bases from V and 2 from J, leaving 17 bases between them. CDR3 region: CASSLAPHSPSGNQPQHF. CDR3 DNA (partial): TGTGCCAGCAGCTTAGCCCCGCACAGTCCCTCGGGCAATCAGCCC.

This clone is medium-sized within its sample. The CDR3 end falls 3 residues outside the read, so it is completed with the germline J gene. The chain couples TRBV10-3 to TRBJ2-3, with a possible D match to TRBD1 (5 bases). Germline loops: CDR1 ENHRY, CDR2 SYGVKD. V lost 6 bases to trimming and J lost 3 bases, with 16 bases between them. This CDR3 region has 15 residues. CDR3 DNA, as far as it was read: TGTGCCATCAGGTCTGGGGCCATCGTAACAGATACG. This encodes CAIRSGAIVTDT. The CDR3 reads in full as CAIRSGAIVTDTQYF.

This clone was recorded at least ten times. CDR3 DNA, as far as it was read: TGTGCCAGCGCTACAGGGAAGGGCACTGAA. This sequence encodes CASATGKGTE. The CDR3 reads in full as CASATGKGTEAFF. V gene TRBV14 combines with J gene TRBJ1-1, with D possibly being TRBD1 (6 bases). The observed sequence ends 3 residues before the CDR3 terminus, with the missing tail filled in from the germline J gene. The CDR3 extends over 13 amino acids. Per germline, CDR1 SGHDN and CDR2 FVKESK. Trimming removed 8 bases from V and 4 bases from J, with 14 bases in between.

This clone was counted at least ten times. The sequence runs out 3 residues before the end of the CDR3; the remainder is reconstructed from the germline J gene. The chain joins TRBV4-2 to TRBJ2-3; D is perhaps TRBD2 (5 bases). Germline V gene sequence: CDR1 LGHNA, CDR2 YNFKEQ. Trimming took 0 bases from V and 8 from J, leaving 18 bases between them. The length of the CDR3 is 16 residues. The sequenced CDR3 bases are TGTGCCAGCAGCCAAGATCCCCCCTCTAGCATAGGTACG. Protein product: CASSQDPPSSIGT. In full, the CDR3 is CASSQDPPSSIGTQYF.

This clone was recorded at least ten times. From the germline J gene comes the end of the CDR3, since the read stops 3 residues before it. The rearrangement joins TRBV30 to TRBJ1-4, with D unclear. Trimming took 0 bases from V and 5 from J, leaving 10 bases between them. There are 14 residues in the CDR3. The germline V gene encodes CDR1 GTSNPN and CDR2 SVGIG (reference sequence). CDR3 DNA (partial): TGTGCCTGGAGTGTATACAGCCACAATGAAAAA. Its translation: CAWSVYSHNEK. The complete CDR3 protein is CAWSVYSHNEKLFF.

A few counts support this clone. At one of its ends the junction is not consistent with the germline gene, which may arise from a read error. The read terminates 3 residues ahead of where the CDR3 ends, so the germline J gene completes it. The chain recombines TRBV18 with TRBJ1-3; D call uncertain. The CDR3 has 14 amino acids. The V gene's germline CDR1 is KGHSH and CDR2 LQKENI. The CDR3 protein is CASSPLDSGNTIYF. The sequenced CDR3 bases are TGTGCCAGCTCACCATTGGACTCTGGAAACACA.

This clone occurred many times. The sequence runs out 3 residues before the end of the CDR3; the remainder is reconstructed from the germline J gene. The V and J genes are TRBV6-1 and TRBJ2-1; 8 nucleotides line up with TRBD2. The CDR3 contains 16 residues. The germline gives CDR1 MNHNS, CDR2 SASEGT. Trimming cost V 2 bases and J 0 bases; bases outside gene matches: 3. The sequenced CDR3 bases are TGTGCCAGCAGTGAAAAGGCGGGAGGCTCCTACAATGAG. This sequence encodes CASSEKAGGSYNE. The CDR3 in its entirety is CASSEKAGGSYNEQFF.

In this sample, this clone turned up many times. The CDR3 end lies 3 residues beyond the end of the read and is filled in from the germline J gene. The chain joins TRBV19 to TRBJ2-7, with D tentatively TRBD1 (6 bases). CDR1 and CDR2 (germline): LNHDA, SQIVND (reference sequence). The CDR3 contains 15 residues. Trimming removed 3 bases from V and 0 bases from J, with 12 bases in between. The CDR3 protein is CASSIGTPTSYEQYF. The DNA read from the CDR3 is TGTGCCAGTAGTATCGGGACACCTACCTCCTACGAG.

This clone was detected many times. A much more abundant neighbour one base away suggests this may be a read error. The read comes to an end 3 residues before the CDR3 does, leaving the germline J gene to fill in the end. This sample also contains other DNA sequences that code for the same CDR3. The rearrangement uses TRBV20-1 and TRBJ2-6; D is uncertain. The CDR3 spans 17 residues. Per germline, CDR1 DFQATT and CDR2 SNEGSKA (reference sequence). CDR3 amino acids: CSASPQVLGSGANVLTF. CDR3 bases read: TGCAGTGCTAGTCCCCAGGTCCTCGGTTCTGGAGCCAACGTC.

This clone was seen ten or more times. Coverage ceases 3 residues before the CDR3 finishes, and the germline J gene fills in the end. V is TRBV19 and J is TRBJ2-1; D unclear. The germline CDR1 and CDR2 sequences are LNHDA and SQIVND (reference sequence). V lost 3 bases to trimming and J lost 7 bases, with 7 bases between them. The CDR3 loop spans 12 amino acids. CDR3: CASSIPRNEQFF. CDR3 bases read: TGTGCCAGTAGTATTCCCCGGAATGAG.